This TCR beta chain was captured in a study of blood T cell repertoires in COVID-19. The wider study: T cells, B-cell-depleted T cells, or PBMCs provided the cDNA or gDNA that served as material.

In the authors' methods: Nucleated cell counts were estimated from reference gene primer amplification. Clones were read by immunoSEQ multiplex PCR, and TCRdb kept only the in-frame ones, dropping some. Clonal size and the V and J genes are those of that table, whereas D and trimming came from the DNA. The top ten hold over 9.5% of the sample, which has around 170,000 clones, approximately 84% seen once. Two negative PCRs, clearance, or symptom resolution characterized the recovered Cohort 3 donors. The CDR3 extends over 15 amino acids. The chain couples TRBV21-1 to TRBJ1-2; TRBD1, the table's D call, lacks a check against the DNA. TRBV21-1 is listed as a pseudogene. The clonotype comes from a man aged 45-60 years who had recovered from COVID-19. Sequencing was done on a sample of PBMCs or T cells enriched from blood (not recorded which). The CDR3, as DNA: TGTGCCAGCACCACGAATGACAGGCCCGTCCAAGGCTACACCTTC. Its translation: CASTTNDRPVQGYTF.